This T cell receptor beta chain was sequenced for a study of cytomegalovirus exposure and HLA in healthy donors. Study observations and caveats: Most sequenced TCRs were rare (though some public TCRs occurred in many donors). The authors enumerated 150 to 200 TCR beta chains as linked to cytomegalovirus. Subsequent analysis found a tendency for first-cohort TCR clusters to co-occur within the 95 to 150 validation repertoires.

Repertoires were generated with immunoSEQ multiplex PCR, while TCRdb's copy carries only in-frame clones and drops some. The data show 120,000 to 150,000 clones, with approximately 87% seen just once and less than 3.5% held by the top ten. V lost 5 bases to trimming and J lost 4 bases; unmatched junction nucleotides: 12. This CDR3 comprises 16 residues. Per the germline V gene, CDR1 is MDHEN and CDR2 is SYDVKM. About this clone itself: Its target is unknown.

The rearrangement joins TRBV28 to TRBJ1-2, with TRBD1 identical over 8 bases. The sequencing input was PBMCs. The clonotype comes from a man between 18 and 29 years old in good health and CMV-seronegative. The chain's CDR3 is CASSLYPGQGSYGYTF. CDR3 bases: TGTGCCAGCAGTCTATACCCAGGACAGGGATCCTATGGCTACACCTTC.